This T cell receptor beta chain stems from a study of T cell repertoires in cytomegalovirus infection. Study-wide context: Matching HLA type, along with CMV infection, was indicated by public TCR beta signatures. Findings and caveats of the study: CMV-specific TCR beta clonotypes restricted by HLA-C dominated the ex vivo response.

TCRdb reanalysed the reads using MiXCR and keeps one entry per CDR3 protein. The table includes about 830,000 distinct CDR3 sequences, approximately 30% detected once. This clonotype was seen more than once but under ten times. The antigen is undetermined. This CDR3 has 14 residues. J was trimmed by 5 bases and V by 5 bases; bases with no gene match: 8. This receptor was identified in a human donor in good health (CMV status not recorded). Some clones in this sample may be carry-over from other donors' samples. The sample consisted of cultured CD8+ T cells from PBMCs, taken from culture after CMV antigen stimulation. The chain uses TRBV12-3 or TRBV12-4 and TRBJ2-7, with 8 positions matching TRBD1. In nucleotides, the CDR3 is TGTGCCAGCAGTCCCCCTTACAGGGGGAACGAGCAGTACTTC. Encoded protein: CASSPPYRGNEQYF.